This T cell receptor (beta chain) originates from a study of technical replicates of blood from a few donors. Here immunoSEQ multiplex PCR was the method, and the copy in TCRdb shows in-frame clones only, minus some. The sample has about 100,000 clones; 85% to 95% are singletons. CDR3 size: 17 residues. Germline-derived CDR1 and CDR2 are SQVTM and ANQGSEA. V trimming: 4 bases; J trimming: 0 bases; junction bases outside the gene matches: 12. V is TRBV29-1 and J is TRBJ1-1; 9 bases align to TRBD1. The source of this sequence is a human donor in good health. Sequenced material: T cells isolated from PBMCs. This CDR3 is CSVARNRGRRVNTEAFF. CDR3 in DNA: TGCAGCGTTGCCCGAAACAGGGGGCGAAGGGTGAACACTGAAGCTTTCTTT.